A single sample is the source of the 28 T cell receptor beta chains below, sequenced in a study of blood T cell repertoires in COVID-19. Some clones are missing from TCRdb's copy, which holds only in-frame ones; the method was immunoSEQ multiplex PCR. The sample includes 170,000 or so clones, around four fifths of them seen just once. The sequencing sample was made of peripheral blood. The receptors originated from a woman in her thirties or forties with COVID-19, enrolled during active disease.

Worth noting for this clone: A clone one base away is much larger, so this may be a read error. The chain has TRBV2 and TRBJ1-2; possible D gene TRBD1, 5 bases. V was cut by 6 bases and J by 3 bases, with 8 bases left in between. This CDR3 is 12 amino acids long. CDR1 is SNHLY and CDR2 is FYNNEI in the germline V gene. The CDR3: CASSSGYYGYTF. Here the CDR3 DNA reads TGTGCCAGCAGCTCAGGGTACTATGGCTACACCTTC.

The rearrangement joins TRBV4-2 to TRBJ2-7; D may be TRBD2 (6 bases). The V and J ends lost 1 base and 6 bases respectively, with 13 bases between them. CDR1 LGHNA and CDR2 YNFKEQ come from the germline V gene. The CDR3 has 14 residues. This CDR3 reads CASSQAGRSGEQYF. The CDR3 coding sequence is TGTGCCAGCAGCCAAGCCGGGAGAAGTGGCGAGCAGTACTTC.

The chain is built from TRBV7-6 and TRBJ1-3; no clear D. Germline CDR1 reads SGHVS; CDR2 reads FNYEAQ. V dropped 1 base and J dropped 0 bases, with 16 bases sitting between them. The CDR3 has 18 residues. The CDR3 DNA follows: TGTGCCAGCAGCTTAGTCGCTACCGGTTCCTTCTCTGGAAACACCATATATTTT. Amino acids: CASSLVATGSFSGNTIYF.

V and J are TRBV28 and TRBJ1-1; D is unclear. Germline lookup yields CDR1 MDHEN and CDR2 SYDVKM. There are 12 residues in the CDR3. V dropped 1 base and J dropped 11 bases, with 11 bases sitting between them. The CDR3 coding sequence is TGTGCCAGCAGTTTATACACGGGTTGGGCTTTCTTT. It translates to CASSLYTGWAFF.

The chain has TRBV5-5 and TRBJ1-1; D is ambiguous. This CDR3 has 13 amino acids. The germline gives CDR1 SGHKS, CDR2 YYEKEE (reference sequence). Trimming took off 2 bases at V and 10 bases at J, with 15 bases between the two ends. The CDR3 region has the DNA TGTGCCAGCAGCTTACCGGGCCAAGCGGTAGCTTTCTTT. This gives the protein CASSLPGQAVAFF.

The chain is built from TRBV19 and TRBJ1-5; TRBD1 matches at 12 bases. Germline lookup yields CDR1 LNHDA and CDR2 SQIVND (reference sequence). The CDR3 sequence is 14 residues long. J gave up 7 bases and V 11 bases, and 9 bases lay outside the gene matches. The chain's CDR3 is CAGGGTGGRQPQHF. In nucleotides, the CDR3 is TGTGCCGGGGGTGGGACAGGGGGCCGCCAGCCCCAGCATTTT.

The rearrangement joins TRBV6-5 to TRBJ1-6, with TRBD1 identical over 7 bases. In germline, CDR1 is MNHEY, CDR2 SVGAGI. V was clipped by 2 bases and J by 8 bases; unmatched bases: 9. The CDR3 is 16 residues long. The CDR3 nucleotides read TGTGCCAGCAGTTACCGTGGTGGGACAGCAGATTCACCCCTCCACTTT. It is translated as CASSYRGGTADSPLHF.

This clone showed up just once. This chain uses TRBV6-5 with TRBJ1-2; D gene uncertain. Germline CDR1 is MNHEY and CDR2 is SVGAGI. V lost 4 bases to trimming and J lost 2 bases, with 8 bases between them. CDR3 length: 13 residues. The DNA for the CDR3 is TGTGCCAGCAGTTGGCGGGGAAACTATGGCTACACCTTC. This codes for CASSWRGNYGYTF.

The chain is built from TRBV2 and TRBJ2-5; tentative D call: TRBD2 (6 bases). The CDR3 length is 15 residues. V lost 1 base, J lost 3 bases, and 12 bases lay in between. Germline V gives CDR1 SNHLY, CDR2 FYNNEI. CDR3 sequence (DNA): TGTGCCAGCAGTGAAGTAGGTCGGGGGAAAGAGACCCAGTACTTC. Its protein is CASSEVGRGKETQYF.

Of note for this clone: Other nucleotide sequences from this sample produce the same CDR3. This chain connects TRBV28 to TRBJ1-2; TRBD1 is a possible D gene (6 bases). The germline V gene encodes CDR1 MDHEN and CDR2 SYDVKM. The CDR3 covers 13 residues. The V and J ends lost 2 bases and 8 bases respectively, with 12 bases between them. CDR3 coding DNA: TGTGCCAGCAGTTTACTACAGGGCCCCGGCTACACCTTC. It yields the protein CASSLLQGPGYTF.

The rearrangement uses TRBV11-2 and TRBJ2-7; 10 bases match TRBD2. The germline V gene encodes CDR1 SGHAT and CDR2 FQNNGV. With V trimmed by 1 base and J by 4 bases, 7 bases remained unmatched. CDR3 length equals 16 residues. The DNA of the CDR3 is TGTGCCAGCAGCTTAGTCTTAGCGGGGGGTATTTACGAGCAGTACTTC. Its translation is CASSLVLAGGIYEQYF.

CDR3: CASSPQGFPNEKLFF. CDR3 nucleotide sequence: TGCGCCAGCAGCCCTCAGGGTTTTCCTAATGAAAAACTGTTTTTT. This chain links TRBV5-1 with TRBJ1-4, with D tentatively TRBD1 (5 bases). The CDR3 runs to 15 residues. Trimming took off 4 bases at V and 3 bases at J, with 13 bases between the two ends. Per germline, CDR1 SGHRS and CDR2 YFSETQ.

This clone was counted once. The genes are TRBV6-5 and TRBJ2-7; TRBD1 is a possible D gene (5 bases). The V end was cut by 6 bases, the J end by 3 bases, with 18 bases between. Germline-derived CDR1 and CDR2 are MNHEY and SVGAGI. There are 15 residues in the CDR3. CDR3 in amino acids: CASSFSYQGNYEQYF. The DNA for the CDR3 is TGTGCCAGCAGCTTCTCCTATCAGGGAAACTACGAGCAGTACTTC.

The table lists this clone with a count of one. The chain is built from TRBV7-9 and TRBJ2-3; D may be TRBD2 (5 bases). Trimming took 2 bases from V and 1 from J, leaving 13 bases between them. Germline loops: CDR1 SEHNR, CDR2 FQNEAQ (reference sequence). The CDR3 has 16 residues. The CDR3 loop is CASSLLVPRGTDTQYF. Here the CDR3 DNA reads TGTGCCAGCAGCTTACTGGTGCCGAGGGGCACAGATACGCAGTATTTT.

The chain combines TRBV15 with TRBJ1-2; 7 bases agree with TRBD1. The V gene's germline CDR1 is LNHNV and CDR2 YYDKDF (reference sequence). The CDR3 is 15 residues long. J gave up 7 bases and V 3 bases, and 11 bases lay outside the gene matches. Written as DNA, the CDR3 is TGTGCCACCAGCAGGACGTCCGGGACAGTCGGTGGCTACACCTTC. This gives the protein CATSRTSGTVGGYTF.

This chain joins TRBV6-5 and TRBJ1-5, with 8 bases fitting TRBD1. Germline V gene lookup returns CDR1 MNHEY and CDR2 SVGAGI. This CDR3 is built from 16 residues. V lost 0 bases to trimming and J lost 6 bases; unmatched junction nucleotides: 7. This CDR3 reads CASSYSGQGTGQPQHF. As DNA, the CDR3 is TGTGCCAGCAGTTACTCCGGACAGGGTACGGGTCAGCCCCAGCATTTT.

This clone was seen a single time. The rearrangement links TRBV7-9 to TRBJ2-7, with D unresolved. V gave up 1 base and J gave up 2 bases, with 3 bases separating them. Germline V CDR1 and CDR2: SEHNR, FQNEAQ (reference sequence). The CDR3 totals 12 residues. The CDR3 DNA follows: TGTGCCAGCAGCTTAGGAGCCTACGAGCAGTACTTC. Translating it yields CASSLGAYEQYF. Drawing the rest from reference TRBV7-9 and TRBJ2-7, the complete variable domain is DTGVSQNPRHKITKRGQNVTFRCDPISEHNRLYWYRQTLGQGPEFLTYFQNEAQLEKSRLLSDRFSAERPKGSFSTLEIQRTEQGDSAMYLCASSLGAYEQYFGPGTRLTVT.

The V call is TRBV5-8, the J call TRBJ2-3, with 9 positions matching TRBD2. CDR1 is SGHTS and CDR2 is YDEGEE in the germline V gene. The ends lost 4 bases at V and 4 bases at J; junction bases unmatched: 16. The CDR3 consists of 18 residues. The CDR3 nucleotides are TGTGCCAGCAGCGCCATGCGGGGGGGCCGGGTAGGGGCAGATACGCAGTATTTT. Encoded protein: CASSAMRGGRVGADTQYF.

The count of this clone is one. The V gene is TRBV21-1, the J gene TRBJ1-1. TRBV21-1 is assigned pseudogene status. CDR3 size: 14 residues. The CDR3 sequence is CASSPQRRDTEAFF. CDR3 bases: TGTGCCAGCAGCCCCCAGAGGCGGGACACTGAAGCTTTCTTT.

This chain's CDR3 is CASSLTVYTEAFF. The CDR3 DNA reads TGCGCCAGCAGCCTGACAGTTTACACTGAAGCTTTCTTT. V is TRBV5-1 and J is TRBJ1-1; weak D call: TRBD1 (5 bases). The germline gives CDR1 SGHRS, CDR2 YFSETQ. Between the trimmed V and J ends, which lost 4 bases and 3 bases, there was a span of 10 bases. CDR3 length equals 13 residues.

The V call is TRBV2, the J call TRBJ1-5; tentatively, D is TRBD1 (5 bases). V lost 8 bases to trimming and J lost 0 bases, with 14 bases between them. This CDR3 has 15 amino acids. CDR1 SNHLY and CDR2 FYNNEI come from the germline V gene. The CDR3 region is CASGWGGYSNQPQHF. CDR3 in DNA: TGTGCCAGCGGCTGGGGGGGGTATAGCAATCAGCCCCAGCATTTT.

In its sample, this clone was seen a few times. The CDR3 nucleotides read TGCGCCAGCAGCTTGGGGCAGGGGCTAATGAAAAAACTGTTTTTT. It encodes CASSLGQGLMKKLFF. This chain joins TRBV5-1 and TRBJ1-4; TRBD1 might be the D (6 bases). This CDR3 is 15 amino acids long. Germline-derived CDR1 and CDR2 are SGHRS and YFSETQ. The ends were cut back, 0 bases at V and 9 bases at J, with 15 bases in the middle.

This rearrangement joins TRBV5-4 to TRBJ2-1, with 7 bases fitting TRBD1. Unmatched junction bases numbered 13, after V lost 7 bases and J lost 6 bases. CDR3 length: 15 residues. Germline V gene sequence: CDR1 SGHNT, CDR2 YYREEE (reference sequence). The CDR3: CASGDRAPLGNEQFF. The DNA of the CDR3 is TGTGCCAGCGGAGACAGGGCCCCTTTAGGCAATGAGCAGTTCTTC.

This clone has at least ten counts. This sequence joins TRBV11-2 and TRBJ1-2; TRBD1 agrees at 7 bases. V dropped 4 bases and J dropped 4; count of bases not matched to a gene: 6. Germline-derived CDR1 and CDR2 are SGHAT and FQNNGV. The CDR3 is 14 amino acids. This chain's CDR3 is CASSSEGAAYGYTF. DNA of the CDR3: TGTGCCAGCAGCTCCGAGGGGGCGGCCTATGGCTACACCTTC.

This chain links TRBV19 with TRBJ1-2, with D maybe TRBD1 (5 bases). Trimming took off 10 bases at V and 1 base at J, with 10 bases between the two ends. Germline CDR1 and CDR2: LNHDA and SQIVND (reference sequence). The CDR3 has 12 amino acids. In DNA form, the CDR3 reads TGTGCCACCTCCCAGGGTAACTATGGCTACACCTTC. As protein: CATSQGNYGYTF.

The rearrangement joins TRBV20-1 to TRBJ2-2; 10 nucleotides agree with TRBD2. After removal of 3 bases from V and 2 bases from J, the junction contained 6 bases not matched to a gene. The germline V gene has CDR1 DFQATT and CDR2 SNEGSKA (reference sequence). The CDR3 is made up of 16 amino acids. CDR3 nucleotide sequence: TGCAGTGCTAGTCCAAGCGGGGGGGCCAACACCGGGGAGCTGTTTTTT. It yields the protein CSASPSGGANTGELFF.

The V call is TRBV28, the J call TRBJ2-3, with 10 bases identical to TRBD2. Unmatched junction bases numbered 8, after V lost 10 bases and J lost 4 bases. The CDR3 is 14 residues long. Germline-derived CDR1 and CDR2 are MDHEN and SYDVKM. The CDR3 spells CATSGGAKSDTQYF. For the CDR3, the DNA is TGTGCCACCAGCGGGGGGGCCAAATCAGATACGCAGTATTTT.

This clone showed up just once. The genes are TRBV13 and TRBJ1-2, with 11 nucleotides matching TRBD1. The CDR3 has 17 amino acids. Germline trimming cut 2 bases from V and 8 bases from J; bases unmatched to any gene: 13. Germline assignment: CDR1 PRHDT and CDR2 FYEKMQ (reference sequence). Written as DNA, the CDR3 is TGTGCCAGCAGCTTACCCGGGACAGGGGGGGCCGAGGGCGGCTACACCTTC. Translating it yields CASSLPGTGGAEGGYTF.